These T cell receptor beta chains were read from a single sample in a study of read filtering for tumor transcriptome and immune sequencing. MiXCR, run by TCRdb on the reads, gives a single entry per CDR3 protein. In the table there are roughly 38,000 distinct CDR3 sequences, around 15% of which are singletons. Sequencing was performed on a population of CD138-negative cells sorted from bone marrow. Source of these receptors: a donor at least 40 years old with multiple myeloma. Each CDR3 is given with its conserved first and last residue. A D gene is named only where the DNA matches it firmly. Clone size appears in some rows only: once, few, many, or a class for an expanded clone.

TRBV15,many,.,CATSRVGDNEKLFF
TRBV12-3/TRBV12-4,.,.,CASSLLRGGVGMNTEAFF
TRBV29-1,many,.,CSVLRTASYEQYF
TRBV18,many,.,CASSKDNYGYTF
TRBV30,many,.,CAWSGEGNTEAFF
TRBV28,many,.,CASSLEGGRSSYEQYF
TRBV29-1,.,.,CSVYTGPSSYEQYF
TRBV20-1,few,.,CSASGVGDFPYEQYF
TRBV7-9,many,TRBD2,CASSYAPLLAGMINEQFF
TRBV20-1,few,.,CSALPDNQETQYF
TRBV20-1,.,.,CSARDPIGQDIQYF
TRBV20-1,many,.,CSAWSLGLSTDTQYF
TRBV28,once,.,CASKGFSGNTIYF
TRBV5-1,many,.,CASSDGPDTQYF
TRBV21-1,many,.,CASSIPGHEQYF
TRBV24-1,.,TRBD1,CATSDYGQGIYGYTF